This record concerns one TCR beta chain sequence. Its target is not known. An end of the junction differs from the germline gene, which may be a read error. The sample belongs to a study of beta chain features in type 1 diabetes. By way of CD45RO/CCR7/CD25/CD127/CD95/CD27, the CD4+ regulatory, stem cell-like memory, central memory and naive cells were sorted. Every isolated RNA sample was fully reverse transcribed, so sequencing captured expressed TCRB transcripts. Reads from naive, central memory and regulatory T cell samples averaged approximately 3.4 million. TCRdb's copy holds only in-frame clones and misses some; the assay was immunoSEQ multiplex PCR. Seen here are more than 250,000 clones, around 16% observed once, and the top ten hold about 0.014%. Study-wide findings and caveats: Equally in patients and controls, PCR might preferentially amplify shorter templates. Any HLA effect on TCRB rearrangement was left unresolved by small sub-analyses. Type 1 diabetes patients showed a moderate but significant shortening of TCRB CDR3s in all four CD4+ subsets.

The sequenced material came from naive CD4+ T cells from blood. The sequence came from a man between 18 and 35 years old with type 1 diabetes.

The CDR3 DNA is TGTGCCAGCAGCGTAGCCGGGACAGCCTACGAGCAGTACTTC. This encodes CASSVAGTAYEQYF. The chain uses TRBV7-9 and TRBJ2-7; 7 positions agree with TRBD1. CDR1 is SEHNR, CDR2 FQNEAQ, per germline (reference sequence). The CDR3 contains 14 residues.